These 26 T cell receptor beta chains were all obtained from the same sample, sequenced in a study of blood T cell repertoires in COVID-19 (TCRdb year 2020). Preparation of the library involved the immunoSEQ multiplex PCR assay. TCRdb mirrors the immuneACCESS table, restricted to in-frame sequences. Some clones are absent from its copies; in checked studies, under half trace to an unresolved V gene, and the reason for the others is unknown. The sample profile shows around 180,000 clones; roughly 83% of them were found once. The ten top clones hold around 8.6% of the sample. Sequenced material: PBMCs or T cells enriched from blood (not recorded which). The receptors come from a woman aged 25 to 39 who had recovered from COVID-19.

This chain links TRBV5-4 with TRBJ1-3, with D uncertain. The CDR3 totals 14 residues. Per the germline V gene, CDR1 is SGHNT and CDR2 is YYREEE (reference sequence). V dropped 2 bases and J dropped 4 bases, with 10 bases sitting between them. CDR3 protein: CASSFGGFGNTIYF. The CDR3 DNA reads TGTGCCAGCAGCTTTGGAGGGTTCGGAAACACCATATATTTT.

The V call is TRBV7-4, the J call TRBJ2-1, with TRBD2 matching 9 bases. CDR1 SGHVT and CDR2 SQSDAQ come from the germline V gene. The CDR3 contains 21 residues. Trimming at V came to 6 bases and at J to 5 bases, leaving 26 bases not matched to a gene. The CDR3 DNA is TGTGCCAGCAGTTGTGTGGCTAGCGGGAAAAGCCTATCGTTGGGGCACAATGAGCAGTTCTTC. Translated: CASSCVASGKSLSLGHNEQFF.

The count of this clone is one. The J gene is TRBJ2-7, the V gene TRBV18, with D possibly TRBD2 on 6 matching bases. This CDR3 region has 12 residues. Germline lookup yields CDR1 KGHSH and CDR2 LQKENI. The V gene lost 3 bases and the J gene lost 3 bases, with 6 bases spanning the gap. The CDR3 DNA sequence: TGTGCCAGCTCACCGACTAGCTACGAGCAGTACTTC. Its protein is CASSPTSYEQYF.

This clone was detected a few times. V is TRBV27 and J is TRBJ1-5, with D unclear. CDR1 and CDR2 from the germline V gene are MNHEY and SMNVEV (reference sequence). The CDR3 is 17 amino acids. V lost 5 bases and J 1 base, leaving 18 bases between the germline ends. The chain's CDR3 is CASSHRTGILSNQPQHF. For the CDR3, the DNA is TGTGCCAGCAGTCACCGGACCGGGATCTTGAGCAATCAGCCCCAGCATTTT.

V is TRBV12-3 or TRBV12-4 and J is TRBJ2-7, with TRBD2 as a possible D gene (5 bases). V lost 5 bases to trimming and J lost 6 bases, with 11 bases between them. The CDR3 sequence is 12 residues long. The CDR3 sequence: CASSLRRSEQYF. CDR3 nucleotides: TGTGCCAGCAGTCTTCGGAGGAGCGAGCAGTACTTC.

This chain uses TRBV6-2 or TRBV6-3 with TRBJ1-5; the D gene is possibly TRBD1 (5 bases). V shed 2 bases and J shed 7 bases, with 9 bases lying between them. Germline assignment: CDR1 MNHEY and CDR2 SVGEGT. The CDR3 totals 13 residues. CDR3 coding DNA: TGTGCCAGCAGTTACGGGGGGAGACAGCCCCAGCATTTT. Its translation: CASSYGGRQPQHF.

This chain joins TRBV7-9 and TRBJ1-1; 8 bases fit TRBD1. Germline values: CDR1 SEHNR, CDR2 FQNEAQ (reference sequence). This CDR3 has 14 residues. Trimming removed 5 bases from V and 0 bases from J; junction bases left unmatched: 2. CDR3 region: CASSQTGVNTEAFF. Written as DNA, the CDR3 is TGTGCCAGCAGCCAGACAGGGGTGAACACTGAAGCTTTCTTT.

The chain joins TRBV11-2 to TRBJ2-1; D unresolved. The germline V gene encodes CDR1 SGHAT and CDR2 FQNNGV. V was pared by 10 bases and J by 7 bases, with 14 bases between. The length of the CDR3 is 12 residues. CDR3 sequence reads: CAIEYQENEQFF. DNA for the CDR3: TGTGCCATCGAATACCAAGAGAATGAGCAGTTCTTC.

V usage is TRBV2 and J usage is TRBJ2-7; D is possibly TRBD1 (6 bases). CDR3 length: 13 amino acids. V was shortened by 8 bases and J by 3 bases, with 14 bases between the two germline ends. The germline V gene encodes CDR1 SNHLY and CDR2 FYNNEI. The CDR3 loop is CASEGQLGYEQYF. In DNA form, the CDR3 reads TGTGCCAGCGAAGGACAGCTTGGCTACGAGCAGTACTTC.

The V and J genes are TRBV29-1 and TRBJ2-2; no definite D call. Germline CDR1 is SQVTM and CDR2 is ANQGSEA. Trimming stripped 5 bases from V and 3 bases from J, with 7 bases between. The CDR3 consists of 12 residues. The CDR3 DNA reads TGCAGCGTTCGGTCCCACACCGGGGAGCTGTTTTTT. Translating gives CSVRSHTGELFF.

CDR3 residues: CASSPLDVDTQYF. CDR3 nucleotides: TGTGCCAGCAGCCCTCTAGACGTAGATACGCAGTATTTT. The gene calls are TRBV4-2 and TRBJ2-3; no clear D gene. The V gene's germline CDR1 is LGHNA and CDR2 YNFKEQ. Trimming left V 4 bases short and J 5 bases short, with 10 bases between. This CDR3 is 13 amino acids long.

This chain connects TRBV3-1 (or the pseudogene TRBV3-2) to TRBJ2-1, with 8 bases lining up with TRBD2. The CDR3 length is 16 residues. Trimming removed 0 bases from V and 4 bases from J; junction bases left unmatched: 5. Per the germline V gene, CDR1 is LGHDT and CDR2 is YNNKEL (reference sequence). CDR3: CASSQERLAGYNEQFF. The DNA of the CDR3 is TGTGCCAGCAGCCAAGAACGCCTAGCGGGTTACAATGAGCAGTTCTTC.

The genes are TRBV6-1 and TRBJ1-4, with TRBD1 identical over 10 bases. The germline gives CDR1 MNHNS, CDR2 SASEGT. The CDR3 totals 16 residues. The V segment lost 3 bases and the J segment 8 bases; nucleotides outside the gene matches: 9. The CDR3 loop reads CASSDFGTGAKEKLFF. The CDR3 DNA is TGTGCCAGCAGTGATTTCGGGACAGGGGCGAAAGAAAAACTGTTTTTT.

The rearrangement links TRBV14 to TRBJ1-5, with a tentative D call TRBD1 (6 bases). CDR3 length: 13 amino acids. The V end was cut by 0 bases, the J end by 6 bases, with 6 bases between. Looked up from germline, CDR1 is SGHDN and CDR2 is FVKESK. The CDR3 here is CASSQDRGQPQHF. The CDR3 bases are TGTGCCAGCAGCCAAGACAGGGGTCAGCCCCAGCATTTT.

V usage is TRBV11-2 and J usage is TRBJ1-4; 7 bases agree with TRBD1. The CDR3 is made up of 16 amino acids. The J segment lost 8 bases and the V segment lost 1 base, leaving 10 bases of the junction unmatched. Germline V gives CDR1 SGHAT, CDR2 FQNNGV. For the CDR3, the DNA is TGTGCCAGCAGCTTAGGTAACAGGGGCGGAGGAGAAAAACTGTTTTTT. It specifies CASSLGNRGGGEKLFF.

The chain is built from TRBV28 and TRBJ1-1; TRBD1 agrees at 9 bases. The V segment lost 8 bases and the J segment 6 bases; nucleotides outside the gene matches: 7. Germline-derived CDR1 and CDR2 are MDHEN and SYDVKM. This CDR3 has 13 amino acids. The CDR3 is CASHTRQGAEAFF. CDR3 bases: TGTGCCAGCCATACGAGACAGGGGGCTGAAGCTTTCTTT.

V gene TRBV21-1 combines with J gene TRBJ2-1; the table names TRBD2, a call not compared with the DNA. TRBV21-1 is a pseudogene. The length of the CDR3 is 15 residues. For the CDR3, the DNA is TGTGCCAGCAGAAGACTAGCGGGAGAGTGGAATGAGCAGTTCTTC. This codes for CASRRLAGEWNEQFF.

The chain joins TRBV9 to TRBJ1-4, with a tentative D call TRBD1 (5 bases). This CDR3 has 11 residues. Trimming removed 4 bases at V and 8 bases at J, with 6 bases between. Germline V CDR1 and CDR2: SGDLS, YYNGEE. The CDR3 sequence is CASSKGEKLFF. In DNA form, the CDR3 reads TGTGCCAGCAGCAAGGGGGAAAAACTGTTTTTT. The full variable domain, with the rest looked up from reference TRBV9 and TRBJ1-4, is DSGVTQTPKHLITATGQRVTLRCSPRSGDLSVYWYQQSLDQGLQFLIQYYNGEERAKGNILERFSAQQFPDLHSELNLSSLELGDSALYFCASSKGEKLFFGSGTQLSVL.

J is TRBJ2-7 and V is TRBV18, with 8 nucleotides matching TRBD2. The ends lost 0 bases at V and 4 bases at J; junction bases unmatched: 5. The CDR3 has 15 amino acids. CDR1 KGHSH and CDR2 LQKENI come from the germline V gene. The CDR3 bases are TGTGCCAGCTCACCACCTAGCGGGAAGGAATACGAGCAGTACTTC. Its protein is CASSPPSGKEYEQYF.

This chain uses TRBV24-1 with TRBJ2-1; TRBD2 matches 10 bases. The CDR3 is 20 residues long. The germline gives CDR1 KGHDR, CDR2 SFDVKD. The ends lost 3 bases at V and 10 bases at J; junction bases unmatched: 23. In nucleotides, the CDR3 is TGTGCCACCAGTGATGCACACAGGGTATGGCTAGCGGGAGTACGCCCAGAGCAGTTCTTC. Translating gives CATSDAHRVWLAGVRPEQFF.

For the CDR3, the DNA is TGTGCCAGTAGTATCTCGTCGGAGACCCAGTACTTC. Its protein is CASSISSETQYF. The rearrangement links TRBV19 to TRBJ2-5; D unclear. The CDR3 contains 12 residues. V lost 3 bases and J 5 bases, leaving 7 bases between the germline ends. Germline CDR1 LNHDA, CDR2 SQIVND (reference sequence).

The gene calls are TRBV5-4 and TRBJ2-3; TRBD2 is a possible D gene (7 bases). The CDR3 consists of 14 residues. Per germline, CDR1 SGHNT and CDR2 YYREEE (reference sequence). V shed 9 bases and J shed 8 bases, with 22 bases lying between them. The DNA of the CDR3 is TGTGCCACCCAAAAACGGGGGGAGGGGGTTACGCAGTATTTT. Amino acid sequence: CATQKRGEGVTQYF.

As DNA, the CDR3 is TGTGCCAGCAGCCAATTTGGGACAGGGGGCTCCTATGGTTCACCCCTCCACTTT. Its translation is CASSQFGTGGSYGSPLHF. The chain carries TRBV3-1 (or the pseudogene TRBV3-2) and TRBJ1-6, with 12 bases matching TRBD1. This CDR3 contains 18 residues. The J segment lost 9 bases and the V segment lost 2 bases, leaving 11 bases of the junction unmatched. Germline loops: CDR1 LGHDT, CDR2 YNNKEL (reference sequence).

The gene calls are TRBV6-5 and TRBJ2-7; perhaps TRBD1 as D (5 bases). CDR1 and CDR2 from the germline V gene are MNHEY and SVGAGI. This CDR3 has 16 amino acids. The V gene lost 2 bases and the J gene lost 0 bases, with 14 bases spanning the gap. The CDR3 is CASSYGASPNSYEQYF. DNA of the CDR3: TGTGCCAGCAGTTACGGGGCTAGTCCGAACTCCTACGAGCAGTACTTC.

The chain has TRBV5-4 and TRBJ2-7; TRBD1 matches 8 bases. The germline V gene encodes CDR1 SGHNT and CDR2 YYREEE (reference sequence). Unmatched junction bases numbered 9, after V lost 5 bases and J lost 2 bases. This CDR3 has 15 residues. The DNA for the CDR3 is TGTGCCAGCAGATCAGAGCCACAGGGGGCCTACGAGCAGTACTTC. Its protein is CASRSEPQGAYEQYF. Full variable domain (rest looked up from reference TRBV5-4 and TRBJ2-7): ETGVTQSPTHLIKTRGQQVTLRCSSQSGHNTVSWYQQALGQGPQFIFQYYREEENGRGNFPPRFSGLQFPNYSSELNVNALELDDSALYLCASRSEPQGAYEQYFGPGTRLTVT.

The chain links TRBV28 to TRBJ1-2; D gene ambiguous. Trimming shortened V by 6 bases and J by 1 base, and 6 bases separated the two germline ends. CDR3 length: 12 residues. CDR1 is MDHEN, CDR2 SYDVKM, per germline. This CDR3 reads CASREVNYGYTF. The CDR3 bases are TGTGCCAGCAGGGAGGTTAACTATGGCTACACCTTC.